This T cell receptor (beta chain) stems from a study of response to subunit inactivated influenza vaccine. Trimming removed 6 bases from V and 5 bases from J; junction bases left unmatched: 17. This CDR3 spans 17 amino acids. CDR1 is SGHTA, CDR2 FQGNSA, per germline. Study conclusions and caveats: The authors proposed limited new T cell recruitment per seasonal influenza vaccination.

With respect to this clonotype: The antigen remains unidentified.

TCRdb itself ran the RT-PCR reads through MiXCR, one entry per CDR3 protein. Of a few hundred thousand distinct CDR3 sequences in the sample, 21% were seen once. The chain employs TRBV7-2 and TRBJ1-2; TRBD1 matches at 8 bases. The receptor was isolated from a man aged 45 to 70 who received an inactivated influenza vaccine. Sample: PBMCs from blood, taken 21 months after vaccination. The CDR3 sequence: CASRPGGAGSHTYGYTF. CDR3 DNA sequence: TGTGCCAGCAGACCAGGGGGCGCTGGGTCTCACACTTATGGCTACACCTTC. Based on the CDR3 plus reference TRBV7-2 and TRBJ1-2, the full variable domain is GAGVSQSPSNKVTEKGKDVELRCDPISGHTALYWYRQSLGQGLEFLIYFQGNSAPDKSGLPSDRFSAERTGGSVSTLTIQRTQQEDSAVYLCASRPGGAGSHTYGYTFGSGTRLTVV.